Listed below are T cell receptor beta chains from one sample, sequenced in a study of monozygotic twins with inflammatory bowel disease. TCRdb re-called the 5' RACE reads and catalogs CDR3 proteins one per entry, DNA excluded. The sample yields under 150,000 distinct CDR3 sequences, of which the top ten take up 2% to 3%. The sample was blood. The receptors were sampled from a human donor with ulcerative colitis or Crohn's disease, or a healthy co-twin of an affected twin (not recorded which). Both conserved end residues are part of each CDR3.

CDR3aa: CASSFGGELFF
j_gene: TRBJ2-2
v_gene: TRBV12-3/TRBV12-4

CDR3aa: CSARIGGGSSYNEQFF
j_gene: TRBJ2-1
v_gene: TRBV20-1

CDR3aa: CASSGGGGTYLSSYNSPLHF
j_gene: TRBJ1-6
v_gene: TRBV28

CDR3aa: CAISDPDKREKLFF
j_gene: TRBJ1-4
v_gene: TRBV10-3

CDR3aa: CASSYPTDRGEQYF
j_gene: TRBJ2-7
v_gene: TRBV6-8

CDR3aa: CASSGRGYEQFF
j_gene: TRBJ2-1
v_gene: TRBV7-2

CDR3aa: CSAGTGLGGELFF
j_gene: TRBJ2-2
v_gene: TRBV20-1

CDR3aa: CASSLRAGARPQHF
j_gene: TRBJ1-5
v_gene: TRBV7-2

CDR3aa: CASRTAPGQTYTEAFF
j_gene: TRBJ1-1
v_gene: TRBV5-1

CDR3aa: CASSERITNSPLHF
j_gene: TRBJ1-6
v_gene: TRBV6-1

CDR3aa: CASSYPSTGGIKETQYF
j_gene: TRBJ2-5
v_gene: TRBV6-2/TRBV6-3

CDR3aa: CASSQGQFVSTGELFF
j_gene: TRBJ2-2
v_gene: TRBV4-1

CDR3aa: CASSPTGLGGTDTQYF
j_gene: TRBJ2-3
v_gene: TRBV18

CDR3aa: CASSPRGTVVGELFF
j_gene: TRBJ2-2
v_gene: TRBV18

CDR3aa: CASSLDRYQPQHF
j_gene: TRBJ1-5
v_gene: TRBV27

CDR3aa: CAWSVRGGRTDTQYF
j_gene: TRBJ2-3
v_gene: TRBV30

CDR3aa: CASSYRGSEAFF
j_gene: TRBJ1-1
v_gene: TRBV6-5

CDR3aa: CASSFLDSFTDTQYF
j_gene: TRBJ2-3
v_gene: TRBV5-1

CDR3aa: CASSQDNSASGANVLTF
j_gene: TRBJ2-6
v_gene: TRBV4-3

CDR3aa: CASSPGLAGGLLTDTQYF
j_gene: TRBJ2-3
v_gene: TRBV5-1

CDR3aa: CASSLRAGGPTDTQYF
j_gene: TRBJ2-3
v_gene: TRBV5-6

CDR3aa: CSALAGVGETQYF
j_gene: TRBJ2-5
v_gene: TRBV20-1

CDR3aa: CASSPPPLAGGLYNEQFF
j_gene: TRBJ2-1
v_gene: TRBV14

CDR3aa: CASSQRTSNEQYF
j_gene: TRBJ2-7
v_gene: TRBV7-8

CDR3aa: CASSFEGAYEQYF
j_gene: TRBJ2-7
v_gene: TRBV5-1

CDR3aa: CAWSGASGLGEKLFF
j_gene: TRBJ1-4
v_gene: TRBV30

CDR3aa: CASSQAPGGSEAFF
j_gene: TRBJ1-1
v_gene: TRBV4-1

CDR3aa: CASSLVRGRNGELFF
j_gene: TRBJ2-2
v_gene: TRBV7-2

CDR3aa: CASSGRPWTVSRTPFNYGYTF
j_gene: TRBJ1-2
v_gene: TRBV6-1

CDR3aa: CASSPNQRGGADTQYF
j_gene: TRBJ2-3
v_gene: TRBV12-3/TRBV12-4

CDR3aa: CASRRGAFGDTQYF
j_gene: TRBJ2-3
v_gene: TRBV7-2

CDR3aa: CASSPREGSTGNTIYF
j_gene: TRBJ1-3
v_gene: TRBV7-6

CDR3aa: CASSLGPNQYNEQFF
j_gene: TRBJ2-1
v_gene: TRBV5-1

CDR3aa: CASSFNGVRATDTQYF
j_gene: TRBJ2-3
v_gene: TRBV5-1

CDR3aa: CSAIAGTKSTDTQYF
j_gene: TRBJ2-3
v_gene: TRBV20-1

CDR3aa: CASSYRGMNTEAFF
j_gene: TRBJ1-1
v_gene: TRBV7-9

CDR3aa: CASSYAGTDTQYF
j_gene: TRBJ2-3
v_gene: TRBV6-6

CDR3aa: CASSIDPDQPQHF
j_gene: TRBJ1-5
v_gene: TRBV19

CDR3aa: CASSYSYRAEQGGYTF
j_gene: TRBJ1-2
v_gene: TRBV6-5

CDR3aa: CASSYLQGDPYEQYF
j_gene: TRBJ2-7
v_gene: TRBV6-5

CDR3aa: CASSSPLSGGPARGSEQYF
j_gene: TRBJ2-7
v_gene: TRBV7-2

CDR3aa: CSASPKGGFTPGELFF
j_gene: TRBJ2-2
v_gene: TRBV20-1

CDR3aa: CATSDPGANSPLHF
j_gene: TRBJ1-6
v_gene: TRBV24-1

CDR3aa: CASSLEGGRYNEQFF
j_gene: TRBJ2-1
v_gene: TRBV7-2

CDR3aa: CASSHRRGASYNEQFF
j_gene: TRBJ2-1
v_gene: TRBV5-1

CDR3aa: CSARDERGTGFEQYF
j_gene: TRBJ2-7
v_gene: TRBV20-1

CDR3aa: CASSSDIHEQYF
j_gene: TRBJ2-7
v_gene: TRBV5-1

CDR3aa: CASSAGRSSYNEQFF
j_gene: TRBJ2-1
v_gene: TRBV9

CDR3aa: CAWSVLAGTNEKLFF
j_gene: TRBJ1-4
v_gene: TRBV30

CDR3aa: CASSLGGDSNQPQYF
j_gene: TRBJ1-5
v_gene: TRBV5-1

CDR3aa: CASSYRGLGTIYF
j_gene: TRBJ1-3
v_gene: TRBV12-3/TRBV12-4

CDR3aa: CSARDPSLVLDHF
j_gene: TRBJ2-7
v_gene: TRBV20-1